The 23 T cell receptor beta chains below come from one sample, sequenced in a study of technical replicates of blood from several donors. Clones were read by immunoSEQ multiplex PCR, and TCRdb kept only the in-frame ones, dropping some. Here the sample spans approximately 73,000 clones, 85% to 95% being singletons. The sequencing input was T cells isolated from PBMCs. Source of these receptors: a human donor in good health.

The chain combines TRBV21-1 with TRBJ1-2. TRBV21-1 is an annotated pseudogene. This CDR3 is built from 12 residues. The CDR3 DNA is TGTGCCAGCAGCACGGAGAAATATGGCTACACCTTC. Translation: CASSTEKYGYTF.

V usage is TRBV7-9 and J usage is TRBJ2-1, with D tentatively TRBD1 (5 bases). CDR1 and CDR2 (germline): SEHNR, FQNEAQ (reference sequence). The V and J ends lost 4 bases and 15 bases respectively, with 22 bases between them. The CDR3 has 14 amino acids. The CDR3 nucleotides read TGTGCCAGCAGCTCGAACCCGGACACCTCACGTGGGTTCTTC. Its translation is CASSSNPDTSRGFF.

In DNA form, the CDR3 reads TGTGCCAGCAGTTTATCAGGGGGCATACTTCAGTACTTC. Translation gives CASSLSGGILQYF. The rearrangement links TRBV27 to TRBJ2-7, with 7 bases fitting TRBD1. The germline CDR1 and CDR2 sequences are MNHEY and SMNVEV (reference sequence). Trimming removed 0 bases from V and 10 bases from J; junction bases left unmatched: 6. This CDR3 region has 13 residues.

The chain has TRBV20-1 and TRBJ1-3; D is ambiguous. The ends were cut back, 6 bases at V and 3 bases at J, with 6 bases in the middle. The germline gives CDR1 DFQATT, CDR2 SNEGSKA (reference sequence). The CDR3 extends over 11 amino acids. CDR3 region: CSAPLGNTIYF. DNA of the CDR3: TGCAGTGCCCCCCTTGGAAACACCATATATTTT.

The chain carries TRBV21-1 and TRBJ2-7; whether TRBD2, the table's D call, matches the DNA was not checked. TRBV21-1 counts as a pseudogene. The CDR3 spans 19 residues. Here the CDR3 reads CASSKIEAGHGEGSYEQYF. CDR3 DNA sequence: TGTGCCAGCAGCAAAATTGAAGCGGGACACGGTGAAGGCTCCTACGAGCAGTACTTC.

This clone was recorded once. The chain uses TRBV5-1 and TRBJ2-7, with 7 bases fitting TRBD1. Germline V gene lookup returns CDR1 SGHRS and CDR2 YFSETQ. There are 16 residues in the CDR3. J lost 3 bases, V lost 5 bases, and 14 bases had no gene match. CDR3 bases: TGCGCCAGCAGAGCGACTATTACGGGACAGTTCTACGAGCAGTACTTC. Amino acids: CASRATITGQFYEQYF.

As regards this clone: Other DNA sequences in the same sample also yield this CDR3. The chain joins TRBV29-1 to TRBJ2-5; D is undetermined. The V end lost 0 bases, the J end lost 5 bases, and 4 bases lay between the germline ends. The CDR3 contains 11 residues. Germline V gene lookup returns CDR1 SQVTM and CDR2 ANQGSEA. The CDR3 loop is CSVEDRETQYF. DNA of the CDR3: TGCAGCGTTGAAGATCGTGAGACCCAGTACTTC.

J is TRBJ1-2 and V is TRBV6-1, with D possibly being TRBD1 (5 bases). Trimming left V 6 bases short and J 8 bases short, with 19 bases between. The CDR3 loop spans 14 amino acids. Germline CDR1 and CDR2: MNHNS and SASEGT. CDR3 DNA sequence: TGTGCCAGCAGCCCCAGCGGGACTGAGCTGGGCTACACCTTC. It codes for CASSPSGTELGYTF.

The chain is built from TRBV25-1 and TRBJ2-5, with a tentative D call TRBD2 (6 bases). Per the germline V gene, CDR1 is MGHDK and CDR2 is SYGVNS. The CDR3 has 15 residues. Between the trimmed V and J ends, which lost 3 bases and 5 bases, there was a span of 16 bases. The DNA of the CDR3 is TGTGCCAGCAGTGATAGACTAGTGGGGATGGAGACCCAGTACTTC. This gives the protein CASSDRLVGMETQYF.

This rearrangement joins TRBV27 to TRBJ1-4; unclear D gene. The V and J ends lost 3 bases and 3 bases respectively, with 20 bases between them. Per germline, CDR1 MNHEY and CDR2 SMNVEV (reference sequence). The CDR3 totals 18 residues. This CDR3 is CASSLPLNRHKPNEKLFF. CDR3 nucleotides: TGTGCCAGCAGTTTGCCCCTTAATCGTCATAAGCCTAATGAAAAACTGTTTTTT.

V and J are TRBV30 and TRBJ1-1, with D uncertain. The germline V gene encodes CDR1 GTSNPN and CDR2 SVGIG (reference sequence). V dropped 3 bases and J dropped 1 base, with 3 bases sitting between them. The CDR3 sequence is 11 residues long. CDR3 nucleotide sequence: TGTGCCTGGAGACAGAACACTGAAGCTTTCTTT. Translation: CAWRQNTEAFF.

This chain links TRBV21-1 with TRBJ2-5; the table's D gene call, TRBD1, was not cross checked with the DNA. TRBV21-1 is deemed a pseudogene. CDR3 size: 17 residues. The CDR3 here is CASSTRPGQGYQETQYF. The CDR3 DNA sequence: TGTGCCAGCAGCACTCGACCGGGACAGGGTTACCAAGAGACCCAGTACTTC.

V usage is TRBV15 and J usage is TRBJ1-2; D ambiguous. The CDR3 consists of 13 residues. Germline assignment: CDR1 LNHNV and CDR2 YYDKDF (reference sequence). Trimming shortened V by 1 base and J by 2 bases, and 5 bases separated the two germline ends. Here the CDR3 reads CATSRGGNYGYTF. The DNA of the CDR3 is TGTGCCACCAGCAGAGGCGGCAACTATGGCTACACCTTC.

The genes are TRBV7-9 and TRBJ1-4; D is unclear. This CDR3 spans 14 amino acids. V was pared by 5 bases and J by 10 bases, with 17 bases between. Germline-derived CDR1 and CDR2 are SEHNR and FQNEAQ (reference sequence). CDR3 coding DNA: TGTGCCAGCAGCCTTGAGGGAACCAAAGGAAAACTGTTTTTT. Translation gives CASSLEGTKGKLFF.

The CDR3 nucleotides read TGTGCCACCTCGGGGTACGGCTACACCTTC. Its translation: CATSGYGYTF. The chain uses TRBV19 and TRBJ1-2, with D hard to call. The CDR3 runs 10 residues. The V and J ends lost 10 bases and 8 bases respectively, with 11 bases between them. Looked up from germline, CDR1 is LNHDA and CDR2 is SQIVND (reference sequence).

The V call is TRBV6-5, the J call TRBJ2-3; TRBD2 is a possible D gene (6 bases). The CDR3 extends over 14 amino acids. V shed 2 bases and J shed 2 bases, with 8 bases lying between them. Germline values: CDR1 MNHEY, CDR2 SVGAGI. The CDR3 sequence is CASSYGLTTDTQYF. The CDR3 coding sequence is TGTGCCAGCAGTTACGGACTAACCACAGATACGCAGTATTTT.

V is TRBV13 and J is TRBJ2-5, with D possibly matching TRBD2 (5 bases). CDR3 size: 15 residues. CDR1 is PRHDT, CDR2 FYEKMQ, per germline (reference sequence). The V end lost 8 bases, the J end lost 2 bases, and 18 bases lay between the germline ends. The CDR3 protein is CASHSGGGQQETQYF. The DNA of the CDR3 is TGTGCCAGCCACAGCGGAGGAGGTCAACAAGAGACCCAGTACTTC.

This chain connects TRBV7-3 to TRBJ2-3; TRBD2 might be the D (5 bases). The germline CDR1 and CDR2 sequences are SGHTA and FQGTGA. The CDR3 totals 16 residues. V lost 4 bases to trimming and J lost 2 bases, with 16 bases between them. The CDR3 coding sequence is TGTGCCAGCAGCTCTCAGCCGGGATTGAACACAGATACGCAGTATTTT. It specifies CASSSQPGLNTDTQYF. Combining the CDR3 with reference TRBV7-3 and TRBJ2-3 gives the whole variable domain GAGVSQTPSNKVTEKGKYVELRCDPISGHTALYWYRQSLGQGPEFLIYFQGTGAADDSGLPNDRFFAVRPEGSVSTLKIQRTERGDSAVYLCASSSQPGLNTDTQYFGPGTRLTVL.

V usage is TRBV10-3 and J usage is TRBJ1-1; D is undetermined. The CDR3 is 12 amino acids. Germline V gene data show CDR1 as ENHRY and CDR2 as SYGVKD. The V gene lost 10 bases and the J gene lost 1 base, with 10 bases spanning the gap. CDR3 loop: CATRRGNTEAFF. Here the CDR3 DNA reads TGTGCCACCAGACGGGGGAACACTGAAGCTTTCTTT.

The chain joins TRBV2 to TRBJ2-2; D uncertain. Germline lookup yields CDR1 SNHLY and CDR2 FYNNEI. The length of the CDR3 is 15 residues. Trimming removed 2 bases at V and 5 bases at J, with 12 bases between. In DNA form, the CDR3 reads TGTGCCAGCAGTGAATTTTTAGCCACGACCGGGGAGCTGTTTTTT. This sequence encodes CASSEFLATTGELFF.

V is TRBV10-3 and J is TRBJ2-2, with 7 bases aligning to TRBD2. CDR1 is ENHRY, CDR2 SYGVKD, per germline. V lost 9 bases, J lost 5 bases, and 3 bases stayed unmatched. This CDR3 has 12 amino acids. CDR3 sequence (DNA): TGTGCCATAGCGGGACTTACCGGGGAGCTGTTTTTT. Translation gives CAIAGLTGELFF.

The V gene is TRBV10-3, the J gene TRBJ2-1; D is possibly TRBD2 (9 bases). With 8 bases removed from V and 5 bases from J, the gap between germline ends came to 28 bases. Germline values: CDR1 ENHRY, CDR2 SYGVKD. The CDR3 loop spans 18 amino acids. The CDR3, as DNA: TGTGCCATCCGTAGCAGGGGGCCAGCGGGAGGCCCGAACAATGAGCAGTTCTTC. Translation gives CAIRSRGPAGGPNNEQFF.

The rearrangement joins TRBV29-1 to TRBJ2-1, with TRBD2 identical over 7 bases. This CDR3 contains 13 residues. Looked up from germline, CDR1 is SQVTM and CDR2 is ANQGSEA. Germline trimming cut 7 bases from V and 7 bases from J; bases unmatched to any gene: 10. CDR3 sequence: CSAMGGRWNEQFF. Here the CDR3 DNA reads TGCAGCGCCATGGGAGGGCGGTGGAATGAGCAGTTCTTC.